This T cell receptor beta chain was identified during a study of cytomegalovirus exposure and HLA in healthy donors (dated by TCRdb to 2017 to 2019). Looking at the study overall: In an earlier analysis of under 600 of the donors, 276 Gb of sequence data and 90 million to 120 million unique TCR beta sequences from 150 million to 200 million T cells were reported. Around 320 gigabases of sequencing data and 78 million or so unique TCR sequences were included in an early release covering about 700 HLA-typed donors. Among the roughly 400 genotyped donors, around 81% belonged to the genetic ancestry cluster associated with self-reported Caucasian donors. The aim of the study was to test whether cataloging public T cell receptors could identify signatures of past pathogen exposure. The T cell repertoires of some 700 subjects were profiled by immunosequencing and related to cytomegalovirus serostatus. Along with the approximately 700-subject first cohort, a separate validation cohort of around 120 different subjects was used. To predict cytomegalovirus infection status, the study brought together high-throughput TCR immunosequencing, statistical association of individual TCRs with disease status, and machine learning. A later analysis re-examined previously published TCR beta repertoires from more than 600 donors and added high-resolution HLA genotyping to investigate patterns of TCR occurrence. The later analysis used no new phenotypic data to find candidate immune exposures, relying instead on TCR beta sequences and their occurrence across donors. To decide whether each TCR beta V gene segment behaved as functional or pseudogenic, an earlier analysis of some 600 of the donors relied on high-throughput TCR beta sequencing. Donor age, sex, ethnicity and CMV serostatus were compiled together with the repertoire data. Genome-wide SNP genotypes for about 65% of the roughly 670 donors were used in a later genetic analysis, which treated that subset as a discovery cohort. Every discovery cohort repertoire had been produced on one sequencing platform. Both class I and class II loci were covered by HLA typing, at four-digit resolution. The number of donors typed differed by locus, with 629-630 for A, B, C, DRB1 and DQB1, around 500 for DQA1, nearly 610 for DPA1, and 400 to 490 for DPB1. Several DR-DQ haplotypes were treated as single units for association and clustering because of strong linkage in the cohort. On average, 235,054 unique TCR beta nucleotide sequences were sequenced per donor among 350 to 400 genotyped donors of the cohort, with 15% to 20% of those sequences being non-productive. General study outcomes and caveats: A later analysis found that TCR association rates varied across HLA loci, with DRB1 alleles showing the most associated TCRs and HLA-C alleles the fewest. A cluster of highly shared sequence variants was judged likely to be a technical artifact of the sequencing pipeline. An earlier analysis of 450 to 750 of the donors showed that most TCR beta V segments appeared in productive rearrangements either about 90% or about 30% of the time, which broadly matched IMGT annotations. Linkage disequilibrium might explain the correlated functional status among segregating V segments, but an unknown experimental factor could not be excluded. Immune exposure information for the cohort was limited to CMV serostatus. In both the original and validation cohorts, the classifier was reported to diagnose cytomegalovirus status with high specificity and sensitivity. A few of the identified cytomegalovirus-associated TCR beta chains were confirmed in vitro to be specific for cytomegalovirus antigens. Roughly 15 rarely observed V segments, including chromosome 9 orphons, were excluded from the earlier analysis of approximately 600 of the donors because counts were too low. A later analysis found that most CMV-associated TCR beta chains appeared HLA-restricted, with HLA associations seemingly driven largely by CMV exposure. Strong co-occurrence of HLA alleles, especially DR and DQ, made assigning TCR associations to individual alleles difficult. Specific HLA alleles were associated with 15,000 to 20,000 TCR beta sequences at a false discovery rate of 0.05 in a later analysis. Sequencing depth was assumed to be roughly uniform across donors in the presence/absence analyses, though that assumption may not hold. Across donors, most TCR sequences were observed very rarely, whereas some public TCRs were present in many individuals. In a later genetic analysis, a missense DCLRE1C variant was associated with V-gene and J-gene trimming of TCR beta chains, and the association was replicated in an independent cohort. The study gave a list of 150 to 200 TCR beta chains associated with cytomegalovirus. The authors suggested that the approach could potentially be generalized to other disease states and immunological phenotypes. A further reported finding was that TCR beta sequences accurately predicted the HLA-A and HLA-B alleles for most subjects in the first cohort. The 87-base-pair reads could not distinguish some IMGT-functional V segments, including TRBV6-2 and TRBV6-3, so those segments were excluded. In a later analysis, HLA-associated TCR beta chains showed more clonal expansion and lower generation probabilities than non-associated chains that were equally common. A later genetic analysis reported fewer N-insertions in productive TCRs among donors in an Asian-associated ancestry cluster than the roughly 700-donor mean. Because HLA typing was unavailable for some donors at each locus, only the typed subset was used in association tests. According to a later analysis, parvovirus B19, influenza, CMV and Epstein-Barr virus appeared linked to several top co-occurrence clusters. The cohort was sequenced for TCR beta chains only, and without alpha or paired-chain data the features that could be detected were limited.

Trimming at the junction amounts to 3 bases on V and 6 bases on J, and the germline ends lie 18 bases apart. The germline V gene specifies SGHTA as CDR1 and FQGNSA as CDR2. The CDR3 has 15 amino acids, counting the end cysteine and phenylalanine. The sequence is cut down to CDR3 DNA, 45 bases in frame from base 1. The cohort consisted of approximately 690 healthy bone marrow donors. Cohort members were all nominally healthy when sampled, although unrecorded immune exposures were likely present. The donor was CMV seropositive and was included in the group of almost 300 seropositive cohort members. A peripheral blood sample was provided by each donor, and peripheral blood mononuclear cells were used for TCR beta sequencing. Genomic DNA was extracted from the blood cell samples with the Qiagen DNeasy Blood Extraction Kit. Notes on this clone: Its specific antigen is unknown. Per-base qualities were not stored, and no clone one base away is much larger.

Library prep was done by the immunoSEQ multiplex PCR assay. For the multiplex PCR, a mixture combining 60 forward primers for TCR Vbeta segments and 13 reverse primers for TCR Jbeta segments was used. Amplification of the CDR3 region of rearranged TCR beta genes was performed with a multiplex PCR assay on genomic DNA. The amplified TCR beta libraries were sequenced on the Illumina HiSeq System as 87-base-pair reads. The published analysis was carried out like this. A later analysis counted about 82 million unique TCR beta chains across the 666 repertoires, and roughly 11 million of these chains were shared by at least two donors. Raw reads were error-corrected and collapsed into unique sequences with a nearest-neighbor algorithm that merged closely related sequences to remove PCR and sequencing errors. V, D and J gene segments were assigned by aligning CDR3 sequences to IMGT reference sequences. For a sequence to be retained, at least a six-nucleotide match to both a V gene segment and a J gene segment was required. Rearrangements were called productive when the CDR3 lacked stop codons and stayed in frame with V and J; all others were non-productive. CDR3 was defined according to IMGT convention as the region running from the second conserved V-encoded cysteine to the conserved J-encoded phenylalanine. In an earlier analysis of just under 600 of the donors, sequences lacking an unambiguous match to a single V gene segment were excluded. An earlier analysis of 587 of the donors called V segments functional above 56.7% productive rearrangements and segregating when the between-donor standard deviation exceeded 5%. A statistical classification framework was built to diagnose cytomegalovirus status from the catalog of TCR beta chain sequences. In a later analysis, TCR nucleotide sequences were compared against IMGT/GENE-DB human TR gene sequences so that V and J genes could be assigned. In a later analysis, CDR3 sequences and most-parsimonious VDJ recombination scenarios were assigned using the TCRdist pipeline. In a later analysis, every TCR beta chain was defined by the combination of its CDR3 amino acid sequence and its V-gene family, and reads without a unique V-gene family were dropped. To address suspected cross-contamination and a sequencing artifact, a later analysis removed around 590 highly shared, low-generation-probability nucleotide sequences. For each public chain, a later analysis derived a clonal expansion index from normalized ranks of inferred template counts within each repertoire. In a later analysis, generation probabilities were computed using a VDJ recombination model fitted to out-of-frame rearrangements, and the results were checked against IGoR. In a later analysis, TCR-TCR, TCR-HLA and TCR-CMV co-occurrence was scored with hypergeometric tests, and a repertoire-size bias correction was applied to TCR pairs. To estimate false discovery rates, a later analysis permuted the HLA or CMV assignments 20 times. In a later analysis, co-occurring TCRs were grouped with DBSCAN, and TCRdist sequence similarity was added when clustering was performed within HLA-allele-positive subsets. Repertoires with fewer than 30,000 or more than 120,000 public chains were left out of co-occurrence clustering, as were about 5 repertoires with anomalous nucleotide sharing. The immuneACCESS repertoire file appears here via TCRdb, limited to in-frame rearrangements. These files lack a portion of the clones; in checked studies, under half of the deficit traces to unresolved V genes, and the cause of the others is not known. The V and J calls and clone size are taken from that table; D and trimming were inferred from the DNA. Across this sample there are 70,000 to 90,000 clones, with around 68% seen only once. The top ten constitute over 12% of the sample.

The sequencing input was PBMCs. This sequence was found in a woman aged 40 to 55 in good health and CMV-seropositive. Recombination joined TRBV7-2 with TRBJ2-7; a weak D assignment points to TRBD2 (6 bases agree). The nucleotide sequence reads TGTGCCAGCAGCTTGATGCCGGGACTCTGGGGCGAGCAGTACTTC. The translation is CASSLMPGLWGEQYF.